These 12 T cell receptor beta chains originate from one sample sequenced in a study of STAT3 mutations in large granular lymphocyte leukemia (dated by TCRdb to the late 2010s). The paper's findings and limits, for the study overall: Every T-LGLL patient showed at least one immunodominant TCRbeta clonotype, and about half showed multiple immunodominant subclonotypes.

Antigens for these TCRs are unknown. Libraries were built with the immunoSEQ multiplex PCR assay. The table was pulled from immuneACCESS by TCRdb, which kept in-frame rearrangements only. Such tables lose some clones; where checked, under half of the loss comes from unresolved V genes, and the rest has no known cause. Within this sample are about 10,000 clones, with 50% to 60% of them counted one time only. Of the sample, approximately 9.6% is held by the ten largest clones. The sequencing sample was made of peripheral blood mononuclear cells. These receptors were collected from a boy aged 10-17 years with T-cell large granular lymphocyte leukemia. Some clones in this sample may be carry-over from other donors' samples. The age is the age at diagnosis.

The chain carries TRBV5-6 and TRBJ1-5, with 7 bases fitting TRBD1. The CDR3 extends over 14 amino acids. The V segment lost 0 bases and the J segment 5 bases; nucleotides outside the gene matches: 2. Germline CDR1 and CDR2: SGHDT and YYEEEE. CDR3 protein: CASSLGQGDQPQHF. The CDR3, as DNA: TGTGCCAGCAGCTTGGGCCAGGGGGATCAGCCCCAGCATTTT.

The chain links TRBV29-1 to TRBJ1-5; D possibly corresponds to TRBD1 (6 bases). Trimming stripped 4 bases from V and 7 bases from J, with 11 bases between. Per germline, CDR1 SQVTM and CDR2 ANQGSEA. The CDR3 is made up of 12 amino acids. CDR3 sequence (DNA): TGCAGCGTTGTGGATAGGGGGCAGCCCCAGCATTTT. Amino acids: CSVVDRGQPQHF.

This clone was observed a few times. CDR3 nucleotides: TGCGCCAGCAGCTTGACAGGGTCCGAGCAGTACTTC. It yields the protein CASSLTGSEQYF. The chain couples TRBV5-1 to TRBJ2-7; D is possibly TRBD1 (6 bases). The CDR3 is 12 residues long. In germline, CDR1 is SGHRS, CDR2 YFSETQ. Trimming cost V 1 base and J 6 bases, with 8 bases left between them.

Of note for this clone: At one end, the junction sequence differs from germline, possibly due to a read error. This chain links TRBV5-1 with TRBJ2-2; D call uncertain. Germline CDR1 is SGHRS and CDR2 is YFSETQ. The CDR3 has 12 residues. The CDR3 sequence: CASRLGTGELFF. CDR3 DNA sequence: TGCGCCAGCAGGTTGGGCACCGGGGAGCTGTTTTTT.

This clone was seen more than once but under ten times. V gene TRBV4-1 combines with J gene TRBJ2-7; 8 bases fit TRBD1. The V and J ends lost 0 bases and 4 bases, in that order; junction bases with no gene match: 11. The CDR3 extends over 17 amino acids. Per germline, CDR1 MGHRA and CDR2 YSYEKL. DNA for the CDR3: TGCGCCAGCAGCCAAGATCTGGGGACAGGTACAACTTACGAGCAGTACTTC. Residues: CASSQDLGTGTTYEQYF.

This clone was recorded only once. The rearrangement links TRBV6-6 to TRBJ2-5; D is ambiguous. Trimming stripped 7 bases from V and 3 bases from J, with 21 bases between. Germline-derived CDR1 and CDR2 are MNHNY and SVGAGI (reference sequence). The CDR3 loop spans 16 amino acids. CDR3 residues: CASIQFPDVLKETQYF. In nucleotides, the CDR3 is TGTGCCAGCATCCAATTTCCGGACGTGTTAAAAGAGACCCAGTACTTC.

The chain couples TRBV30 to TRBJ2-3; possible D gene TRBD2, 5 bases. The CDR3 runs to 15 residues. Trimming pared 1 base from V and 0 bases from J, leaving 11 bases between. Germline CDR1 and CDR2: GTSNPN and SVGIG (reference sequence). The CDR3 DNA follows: TGTGCCTGGAGTGAGAGATGGACTAGCACAGATACGCAGTATTTT. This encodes CAWSERWTSTDTQYF.

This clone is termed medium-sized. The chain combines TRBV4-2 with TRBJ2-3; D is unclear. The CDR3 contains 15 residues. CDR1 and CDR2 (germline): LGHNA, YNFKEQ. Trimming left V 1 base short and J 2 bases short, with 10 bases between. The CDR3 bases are TGTGCCAGCAGCCAAGGGGAAGGGTCCACAGATACGCAGTATTTT. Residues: CASSQGEGSTDTQYF.

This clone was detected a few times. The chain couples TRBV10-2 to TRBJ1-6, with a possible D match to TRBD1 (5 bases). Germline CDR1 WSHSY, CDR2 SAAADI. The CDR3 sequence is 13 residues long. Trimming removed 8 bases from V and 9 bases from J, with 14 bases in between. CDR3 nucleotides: TGCGCCAGCCGGGGTGGTCAGGGTTCACCCCTCCACTTT. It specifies CASRGGQGSPLHF.

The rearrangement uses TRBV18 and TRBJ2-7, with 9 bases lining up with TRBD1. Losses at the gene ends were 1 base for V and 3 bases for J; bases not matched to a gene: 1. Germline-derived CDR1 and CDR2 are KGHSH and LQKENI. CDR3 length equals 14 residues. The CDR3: CASSPRGQGYEQYF. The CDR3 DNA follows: TGTGCCAGCTCACCACGGGGACAGGGCTACGAGCAGTACTTC.

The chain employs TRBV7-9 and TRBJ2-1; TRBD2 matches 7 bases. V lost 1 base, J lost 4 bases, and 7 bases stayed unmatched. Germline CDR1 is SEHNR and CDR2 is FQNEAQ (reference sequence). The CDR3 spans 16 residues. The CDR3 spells CASSLVSSGWYNEQFF. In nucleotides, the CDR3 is TGTGCCAGCAGCTTAGTTTCTAGCGGTTGGTACAATGAGCAGTTCTTC.

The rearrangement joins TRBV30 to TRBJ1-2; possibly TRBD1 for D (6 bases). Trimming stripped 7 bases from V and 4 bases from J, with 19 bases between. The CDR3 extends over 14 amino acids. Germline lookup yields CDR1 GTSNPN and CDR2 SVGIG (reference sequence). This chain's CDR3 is CALYPSTGSYGYTF. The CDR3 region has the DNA TGTGCCTTATATCCCTCGACAGGCAGCTATGGCTACACCTTC.